The 7 T cell receptor beta chains listed next were all sequenced from one sample in a study of cytomegalovirus exposure and HLA in healthy donors. The PCR was carried out with 60 Vbeta primers and 13 Jbeta primers. Assay: immunoSEQ multiplex PCR; the TCRdb copy retains only in-frame clones and omits some. The sample has 130,000 or so clones, less than 85% seen once. Source material: PBMCs. The receptors shown here come from a woman aged 40-49 years in good health and CMV-seropositive.

This chain links TRBV6-5 with TRBJ2-3; D remains ambiguous. The V and J ends lost 0 bases and 4 bases respectively, with 11 bases between them. CDR1 is MNHEY and CDR2 is SVGAGI in the germline V gene. The CDR3 totals 15 residues. This chain's CDR3 is CASSYSSLPADTQYF. The CDR3 DNA reads as TGTGCCAGCAGTTACTCGAGTCTACCCGCAGATACGCAGTATTTT.

The chain employs TRBV28 and TRBJ1-3; D remains ambiguous. Germline loops: CDR1 MDHEN, CDR2 SYDVKM. The CDR3 totals 14 residues. V was trimmed by 6 bases and J by 0 bases, leaving 9 bases between them. The CDR3 nucleotides read TGTGCCAGCAGGCTAGCAGTCTCTGGAAACACCATATATTTT. As protein: CASRLAVSGNTIYF.

This chain links TRBV7-2 with TRBJ1-1; D is uncertain. The CDR3 is made up of 11 amino acids. Trimming took off 6 bases at V and 8 bases at J, with 10 bases between the two ends. Germline CDR1 is SGHTA and CDR2 is FQGNSA. The CDR3 reads CASRNSVEAFF. CDR3 coding DNA: TGTGCCAGCAGGAACAGTGTAGAAGCTTTCTTT.

The J gene is TRBJ1-6, the V gene TRBV5-6, with 9 nucleotides matching TRBD1. Trimming at V came to 4 bases and at J to 7 bases, leaving 3 bases not matched to a gene. Germline lookup yields CDR1 SGHDT and CDR2 YYEEEE. This CDR3 is built from 14 residues. CDR3 bases: TGTGCCAGCAGCCGACAGGGGGTCAATTCACCCCTCCACTTT. It yields the protein CASSRQGVNSPLHF. The full variable domain, rest sourced from reference TRBV5-6 and TRBJ1-6, is DAGVTQSPTHLIKTRGQQVTLRCSPKSGHDTVSWYQQALGQGPQFIFQYYEEEERQRGNFPDRFSGHQFPNYSSELNVNALLLGDSALYLCASSRQGVNSPLHFGNGTRLTVT.

This clone was detected once. This chain uses TRBV7-8 with TRBJ2-7, with a tentative D call TRBD1 (6 bases). The CDR3 sequence is 15 residues long. V was shortened by 2 bases and J by 0 bases, with 11 bases between the two germline ends. Germline CDR1 reads SGHVS; CDR2 reads FQNEAQ. The CDR3, as DNA: TGTGCCAGCAGCTTATTCGACAGGTACTCCTACGAGCAGTACTTC. This translates into CASSLFDRYSYEQYF.

V gene TRBV7-2 combines with J gene TRBJ2-5; tentative D call: TRBD2 (6 bases). The germline V gene has CDR1 SGHTA and CDR2 FQGNSA. V lost 2 bases and J 5 bases, leaving 12 bases between the germline ends. The CDR3 is made up of 14 amino acids. The CDR3 nucleotides are TGTGCCAGCAGCTTATCGGCGGGAACCGAGACCCAGTACTTC. This sequence encodes CASSLSAGTETQYF.

The chain links TRBV6-6 to TRBJ1-2; 8 bases are shared with TRBD1. The CDR3 extends over 15 amino acids. From germline, CDR1 is MNHNY and CDR2 SVGAGI (reference sequence). V lost 6 bases and J lost 3; bases outside the gene matches: 9. The CDR3 is CASSRRGRPHYGYTF. The CDR3 nucleotides are TGTGCCAGCAGCCGCAGGGGGCGTCCCCACTATGGCTACACCTTC.